This TCR beta chain came from a study of blood T cell repertoires in COVID-19. Generated by immunoSEQ multiplex PCR, the TCRdb table keeps only in-frame clones and is missing some. The table shows fewer than 300,000 clones, with around 85% occurring only once. CDR3 length: 13 residues. Trimming cost V 6 bases and J 4 bases, with 13 bases left between them. The germline gives CDR1 SQVTM, CDR2 ANQGSEA. The chain combines TRBV29-1 with TRBJ1-3; D is undetermined. The origin of this receptor is a human donor with COVID-19, enrolled during active disease. The donor label of this sample is uncertain. The sample consisted of peripheral blood. The chain's CDR3 is CSVAGGGGNTIYF. In DNA form, the CDR3 reads TGCAGCGTCGCCGGCGGAGGGGGAAACACCATATATTTT.